The following is a T cell receptor (beta chain) sequence with its context. Its antigen remains unidentified. The time point was: cycle 4 day 1 (C4D1), after 5 to 7 weeks of nivolumab. Every patient was affected by relapse after autologous stem cell transplantation, while exposure to brentuximab vedotin was not uniform. Researchers used magnetic negative selection to pull out pure CD4+ T cells from thawed PBMCs. Patients reached a best response of complete response, partial response or progressive disease. This entry comes from a study of PD-1 blockade in classical Hodgkin lymphoma. This CDR3 has 15 amino acids. Germline values: CDR1 ENHRY, CDR2 SYGVKD. The V segment lost 2 bases and the J segment 4 bases; nucleotides outside the gene matches: 7. Broader study findings: Repertoires differed for reasons still undefined, possibly disease activity or prior therapy. Anyone who began nivolumab under 1 year after ASCT was excluded. Significantly greater TCR diversity emerged by C4D1 in CD4+ cells but not CD8+ cells.

Produced via immunoSEQ multiplex PCR; TCRdb's table is partial and in-frame only. Of around 15,000 clones in the sample, over 70% were seen once. This receptor was taken from a human donor with classical Hodgkin lymphoma. Sequencing used CD4+ T cells from blood, obtained before the fourth cycle of nivolumab. This chain links TRBV10-3 with TRBJ1-2, with TRBD1 identical over 7 bases. The CDR3 nucleotides read TGTGCCATCAGTGAGGCCCCGACAGGGACCTATGGCTACACCTTC. It translates to CAISEAPTGTYGYTF.